Reported below is one T cell receptor (beta chain). The antigen is unknown. The data stem from a study of shared clonotypes between healthy human individuals. Study observations and caveats: Non-shared clonotypes had lower generation probabilities than those shared by all four donors. Sampling was confined to blood; repertoires within tissues likely differ. The naive CD4 repertoires of several donors were compared, and 5% to 6.5% of clonotypes were shared. Despite large depth, rarefaction showed incomplete sorted-subset sequencing.

The CDR3 has 15 residues. Germline V gene sequence: CDR1 MNHEY, CDR2 SMNVEV (reference sequence). V shed 5 bases, J shed 2 bases, and the junction held 6 bases outside the gene matches. Measured with immunoSEQ multiplex PCR; TCRdb has only the in-frame clones, and not every one. The sample lists about 1 million clones, under 80% seen once, with over 1.3% in the top ten. This sequence was found in a man younger than 35 in good health. V gene TRBV27 combines with J gene TRBJ1-5; 7 bases are shared with TRBD1. The sample taken for sequencing was memory CD4+ T cells sorted from blood. As for subset: CD45RA-negative fraction. CDR3 amino acids: CASSPRQGGNQPQHF. The CDR3 nucleotides read TGTGCCAGCAGTCCCCGACAGGGAGGCAATCAGCCCCAGCATTTT.